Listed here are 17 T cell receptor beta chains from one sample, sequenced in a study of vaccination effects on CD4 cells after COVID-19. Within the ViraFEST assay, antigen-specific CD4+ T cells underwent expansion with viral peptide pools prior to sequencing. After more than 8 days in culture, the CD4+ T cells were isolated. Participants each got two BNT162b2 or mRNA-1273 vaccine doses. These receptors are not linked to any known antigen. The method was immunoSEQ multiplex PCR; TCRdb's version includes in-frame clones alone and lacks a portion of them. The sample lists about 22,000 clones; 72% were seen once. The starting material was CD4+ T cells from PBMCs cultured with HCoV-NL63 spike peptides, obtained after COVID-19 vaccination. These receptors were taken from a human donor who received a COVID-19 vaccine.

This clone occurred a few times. DNA for the CDR3: TGTGCCAGCACTCGGACAGGGGGCGTGAGTGGCTACACCTTC. Translation gives CASTRTGGVSGYTF. This chain connects TRBV6-5 to TRBJ1-2; TRBD1 matches 11 bases. The CDR3 is made up of 14 amino acids. V was pared by 7 bases and J by 7 bases, with 8 bases of the junction left unmatched. Germline CDR1 reads MNHEY; CDR2 reads SVGAGI.

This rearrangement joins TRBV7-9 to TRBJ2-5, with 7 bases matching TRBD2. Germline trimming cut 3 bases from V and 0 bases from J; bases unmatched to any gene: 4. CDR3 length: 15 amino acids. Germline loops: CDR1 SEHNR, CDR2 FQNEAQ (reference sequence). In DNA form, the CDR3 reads TGTGCCAGCAGCTTCGGTCTAGCGGACCAAGAGACCCAGTACTTC. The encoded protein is CASSFGLADQETQYF.

CDR3 coding DNA: TGTGCCAGCAGTTACTCGATGGAGACTAACTATGGCTACACCTTC. Protein: CASSYSMETNYGYTF. The genes are TRBV6-5 and TRBJ1-2; D call uncertain. The germline V and J ends were trimmed by 0 bases and 0 bases, with 8 bases remaining between them. Germline loops: CDR1 MNHEY, CDR2 SVGAGI. CDR3 length equals 15 residues.

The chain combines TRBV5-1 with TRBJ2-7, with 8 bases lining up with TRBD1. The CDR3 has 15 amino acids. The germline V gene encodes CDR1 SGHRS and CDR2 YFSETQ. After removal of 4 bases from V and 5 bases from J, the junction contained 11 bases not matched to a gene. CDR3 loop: CASSAGGLLLNEQYF. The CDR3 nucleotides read TGCGCCAGCAGCGCAGGGGGCCTTTTACTAAACGAGCAGTACTTC. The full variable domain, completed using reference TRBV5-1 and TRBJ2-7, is KAGVTQTPRYLIKTRGQQVTLSCSPISGHRSVSWYQQTPGQGLQFLFEYFSETQRNKGNFPGRFSGRQFSNSRSEMNVSTLELGDSALYLCASSAGGLLLNEQYFGPGTRLTVT.

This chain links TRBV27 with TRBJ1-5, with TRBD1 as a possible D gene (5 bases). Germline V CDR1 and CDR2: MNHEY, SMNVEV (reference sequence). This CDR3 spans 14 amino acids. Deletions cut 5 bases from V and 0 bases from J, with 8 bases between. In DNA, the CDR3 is TGTGCCAGCAGTGGGGGAGATAGCAATCAGCCCCAGCATTTT. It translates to CASSGGDSNQPQHF.

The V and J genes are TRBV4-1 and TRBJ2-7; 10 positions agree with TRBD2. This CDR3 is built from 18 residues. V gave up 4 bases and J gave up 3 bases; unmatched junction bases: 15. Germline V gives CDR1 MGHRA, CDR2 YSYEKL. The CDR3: CASSRISGRAGSIYEQYF. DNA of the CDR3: TGCGCCAGCAGCCGAATCAGCGGGAGGGCCGGATCCATCTACGAGCAGTACTTC.

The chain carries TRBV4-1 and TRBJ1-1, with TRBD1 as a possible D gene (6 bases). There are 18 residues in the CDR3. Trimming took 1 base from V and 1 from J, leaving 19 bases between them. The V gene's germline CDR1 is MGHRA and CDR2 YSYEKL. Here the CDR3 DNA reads TGCGCCAGCAGCCAAGTTGGCCGACAGGTGGGGGCGAACACTGAAGCTTTCTTT. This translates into CASSQVGRQVGANTEAFF.

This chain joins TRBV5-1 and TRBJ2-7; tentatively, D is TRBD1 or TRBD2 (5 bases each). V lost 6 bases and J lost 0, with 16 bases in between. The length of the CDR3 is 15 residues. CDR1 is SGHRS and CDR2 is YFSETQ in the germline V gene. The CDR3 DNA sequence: TGCGCCAGCAACTCCGGGACGGGACCCTCCTACGAGCAGTACTTC. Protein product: CASNSGTGPSYEQYF.

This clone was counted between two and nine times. The CDR3 nucleotides read TGTGCCAGCTCACTTGGGCCCGAGCCCCAGCATTTT. Protein product: CASSLGPEPQHF. V and J are TRBV18 and TRBJ1-5; no clear D gene. Per germline, CDR1 KGHSH and CDR2 LQKENI. V was shortened by 4 bases and J by 8 bases, with 9 bases between the two germline ends. CDR3 length: 12 residues.

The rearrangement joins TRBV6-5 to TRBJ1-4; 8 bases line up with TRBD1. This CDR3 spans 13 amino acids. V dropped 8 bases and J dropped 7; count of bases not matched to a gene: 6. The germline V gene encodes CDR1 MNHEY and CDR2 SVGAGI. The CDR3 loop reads CASRDRGSEKLFF. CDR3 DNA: TGTGCCAGCCGAGACAGGGGAAGTGAAAAACTGTTTTTT.

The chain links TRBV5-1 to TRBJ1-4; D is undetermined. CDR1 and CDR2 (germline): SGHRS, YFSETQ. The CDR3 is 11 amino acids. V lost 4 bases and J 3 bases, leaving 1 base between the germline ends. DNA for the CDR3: TGCGCCAGCAGCGCTAATGAAAAACTGTTTTTT. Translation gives CASSANEKLFF. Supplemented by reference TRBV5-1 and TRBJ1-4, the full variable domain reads KAGVTQTPRYLIKTRGQQVTLSCSPISGHRSVSWYQQTPGQGLQFLFEYFSETQRNKGNFPGRFSGRQFSNSRSEMNVSTLELGDSALYLCASSANEKLFFGSGTQLSVL.

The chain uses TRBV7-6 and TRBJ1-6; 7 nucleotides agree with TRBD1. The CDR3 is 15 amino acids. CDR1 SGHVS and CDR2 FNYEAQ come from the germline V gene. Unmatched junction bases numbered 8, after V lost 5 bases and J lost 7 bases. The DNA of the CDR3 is TGTGCCAGCAGCCTGCGCGGGACAGTAAATTCACCCCTCCACTTT. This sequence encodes CASSLRGTVNSPLHF.

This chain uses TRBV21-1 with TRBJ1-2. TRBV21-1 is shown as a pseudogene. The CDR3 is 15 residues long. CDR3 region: CASSKPGGANYGYTF. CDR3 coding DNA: TGTGCCAGCAGCAAACCAGGGGGGGCTAACTATGGCTACACCTTC.

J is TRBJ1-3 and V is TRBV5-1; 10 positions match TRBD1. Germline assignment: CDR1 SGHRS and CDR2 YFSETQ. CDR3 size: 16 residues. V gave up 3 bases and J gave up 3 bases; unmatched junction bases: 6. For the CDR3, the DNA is TGCGCCAGCAGCTCAGTGACAGGGGGCAGTGGAAACACCATATATTTT. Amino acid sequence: CASSSVTGGSGNTIYF.

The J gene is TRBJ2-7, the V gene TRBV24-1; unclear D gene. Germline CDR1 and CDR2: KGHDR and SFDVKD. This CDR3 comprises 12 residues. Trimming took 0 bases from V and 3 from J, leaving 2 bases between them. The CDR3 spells CATSDLGYEQYF. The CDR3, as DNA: TGTGCCACCAGTGATTTGGGCTACGAGCAGTACTTC.

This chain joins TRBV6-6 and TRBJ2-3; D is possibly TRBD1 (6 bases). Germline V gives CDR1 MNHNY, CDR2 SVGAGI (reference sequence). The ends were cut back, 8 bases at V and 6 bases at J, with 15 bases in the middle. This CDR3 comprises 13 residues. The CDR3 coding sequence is TGTGCCAGCCTTCCTTCAACAGGGGATACGCAGTATTTT. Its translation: CASLPSTGDTQYF.

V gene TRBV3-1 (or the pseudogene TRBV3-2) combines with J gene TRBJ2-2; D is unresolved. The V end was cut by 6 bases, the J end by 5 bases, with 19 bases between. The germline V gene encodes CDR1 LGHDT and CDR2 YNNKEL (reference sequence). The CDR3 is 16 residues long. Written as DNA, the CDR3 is TGTGCCAGCAGTCCTCCCCGTTCAGCGTGGACCGGGGAGCTGTTTTTT. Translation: CASSPPRSAWTGELFF.